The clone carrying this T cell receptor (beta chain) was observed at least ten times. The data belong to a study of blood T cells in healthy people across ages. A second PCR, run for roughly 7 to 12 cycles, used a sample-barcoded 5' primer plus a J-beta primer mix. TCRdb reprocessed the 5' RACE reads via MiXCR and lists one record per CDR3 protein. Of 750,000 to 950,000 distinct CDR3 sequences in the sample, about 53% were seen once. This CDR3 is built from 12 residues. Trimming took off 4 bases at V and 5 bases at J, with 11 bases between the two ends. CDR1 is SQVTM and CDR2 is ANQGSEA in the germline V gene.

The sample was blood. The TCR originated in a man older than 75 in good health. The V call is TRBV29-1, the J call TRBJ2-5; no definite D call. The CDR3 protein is CSVVAGIETQYF. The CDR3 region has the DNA TGCAGCGTTGTGGCTGGGATCGAGACCCAGTACTTC. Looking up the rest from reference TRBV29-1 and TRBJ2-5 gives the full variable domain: SAVISQKPSRDICQRGTSLTIQCQVDSQVTMMFWYRQQPGQSLTLIATANQGSEATYESGFVIDKFPISRPNLTFSTLTVSNMSPEDSSIYLCSVVAGIETQYFGPGTRLLVL.